These T cell receptor beta chains were read from a single sample in a study of a mutant IDH1 vaccine in newly diagnosed glioma. Clones were read by immunoSEQ multiplex PCR, and TCRdb kept only the in-frame ones, dropping some. The top ten hold 3% to 3.5% of the sample, which has tens of thousands of clones, roughly 80% seen once. For these receptors, no antigen is known. The sample was PBMCs, taken from a glioma patient whose treatment included an IDH1 peptide vaccine. The receptors were sampled from a woman aged 18-29 years with glioma. Some clones in this sample may be carry-over from other donors' samples. Each CDR3 is given with its conserved first and last residue. The D gene is left open where the match is weak. Not every row has a clone size; where given, it reads once, few, many or a size class.

j_gene: TRBJ2-2; abundance: -; v_gene: TRBV30; d_gene: -; CDR3nt: TGTGCCTGGAGTGCAGTCACCGGGGAGCTGTTTTTT; CDR3aa: CAWSAVTGELFF
j_gene: TRBJ1-2; abundance: few; v_gene: TRBV14; d_gene: -; CDR3nt: TGTGCCAGCAGCCTAACAGAGACCTATGGCTACACCTTC; CDR3aa: CASSLTETYGYTF
j_gene: TRBJ1-1; abundance: few; v_gene: TRBV5-5; d_gene: -; CDR3nt: TGTGCCAGCAGCTTGATCGCCTCCGACAGTAGCACTGAAGCTTTCTTT; CDR3aa: CASSLIASDSSTEAFF
j_gene: TRBJ1-2; abundance: -; v_gene: TRBV5-4; d_gene: TRBD1; CDR3nt: TGTGCCAGCAGCCGAGGGACAGACTCCAACCATGGCTACACCTTC; CDR3aa: CASSRGTDSNHGYTF
j_gene: TRBJ2-2; abundance: -; v_gene: TRBV5-6; d_gene: -; CDR3nt: TGTGCCAGCAGCTTGGCCCTGGGAAAAACCGGGGAGCTGTTTTTT; CDR3aa: CASSLALGKTGELFF
j_gene: TRBJ1-2; abundance: -; v_gene: TRBV4-3; d_gene: -; CDR3nt: TGCGCCAGCAGCCCCGGCGGTTGGGGCTACACCTTC; CDR3aa: CASSPGGWGYTF
j_gene: TRBJ1-2; abundance: -; v_gene: TRBV11-2; d_gene: -; CDR3nt: TGTGCCAGCAGCCCTGACAACTATGGCTACACCTTT; CDR3aa: CASSPDNYGYTF
j_gene: TRBJ1-5; abundance: -; v_gene: TRBV7-8; d_gene: -; CDR3nt: TGTGCCAGCAGCGTATACCGGGACACAATTAATCAGCCCCAGCATTTT; CDR3aa: CASSVYRDTINQPQHF
j_gene: TRBJ1-5; abundance: -; v_gene: TRBV9; d_gene: TRBD1; CDR3nt: TGTGCCAGCAGCGTAGGGGGGACAGGGGACCAGCCCCAGCATTTT; CDR3aa: CASSVGGTGDQPQHF
j_gene: TRBJ1-1; abundance: -; v_gene: TRBV18; d_gene: TRBD1; CDR3nt: TGTGCCAGCTCCCCGTTACAGGGGGCACCTGAAGCTTTCTTT; CDR3aa: CASSPLQGAPEAFF
j_gene: TRBJ2-7; abundance: -; v_gene: TRBV27; d_gene: -; CDR3nt: TGTGCCAGCAGTTTCAACAGCTTTTACGAGCAGTACTTC; CDR3aa: CASSFNSFYEQYF
j_gene: TRBJ1-1; abundance: -; v_gene: TRBV29-1; d_gene: -; CDR3nt: TGCAGCGTTGAGGAGGGCCTGAACACTGAAGCTTTCTTT; CDR3aa: CSVEEGLNTEAFF
j_gene: TRBJ2-3; abundance: -; v_gene: TRBV5-1; d_gene: -; CDR3nt: TGCGCCTCTTCTCTGGAGGGGGTTAGCACAGATACGCAGTATTTT; CDR3aa: CASSLEGVSTDTQYF
j_gene: TRBJ2-7; abundance: -; v_gene: TRBV29-1; d_gene: -; CDR3nt: TGCAGCGTTGGGGGCAGGGCTTACGAGCAGTACTTC; CDR3aa: CSVGGRAYEQYF
j_gene: TRBJ2-7; abundance: -; v_gene: TRBV2; d_gene: -; CDR3nt: TGTGCCAGCAGTGGGAACGAGCAGTACTTC; CDR3aa: CASSGNEQYF
j_gene: TRBJ2-3; abundance: -; v_gene: TRBV11-1; d_gene: -; CDR3nt: TGTGCCAGCAGCTCGAATCCCCCAACCGTAGGTACGCAGTATTTT; CDR3aa: CASSSNPPTVGTQYF